The 18 T cell receptor beta chains presented below share a single source sample, sequenced in a study of CD8+CD57+ T cells in acquired aplastic anemia. Flow cytometry had shown expanded CD8+CD57+ cells in the patients chosen for sequencing. Genomic DNA templated the TCR beta VDJ and CDR3 profiling. One entry per CDR3 protein results from TCRdb running MiXCR on the reads. The profile shows more than 150,000 distinct CDR3 sequences, approximately 51% of them singletons. Sequencing was performed on sorted CD4+, CD8+, or CD8+CD57+ T cells (not recorded which) from PBMCs. These TCRs come from a human donor with aplastic anemia.

J is TRBJ2-7 and V is TRBV6-1, with 9 bases aligning to TRBD2. The CDR3 runs to 14 residues. The germline V gene encodes CDR1 MNHNS and CDR2 SASEGT. J was trimmed by 9 bases and V by 4 bases; bases with no gene match: 10. The CDR3 sequence is CASSGGGVEDTQYV. The CDR3 bases are TGTGCCAGCAGTGGCGGGGGGGTGGAGGATACGCAGTACGTC.

This chain uses TRBV6-5 with TRBJ1-1, with a tentative D call TRBD1 (6 bases). Germline lookup yields CDR1 MNHEY and CDR2 SVGAGI. Between the trimmed V and J ends, which lost 3 bases and 5 bases, there was a span of 10 bases. The CDR3 has 13 amino acids. The CDR3 DNA reads as TGTGCCAGCAGTTATGAAGGGGGTACTGAAGCTTTCTTT. Protein: CASSYEGGTEAFF.

The chain has TRBV24-1 and TRBJ2-3; 7 nucleotides align to TRBD1. The V segment lost 3 bases and the J segment 4 bases; nucleotides outside the gene matches: 3. This CDR3 is built from 14 residues. The germline CDR1 and CDR2 sequences are KGHDR and SFDVKD. The CDR3 sequence: CATSDGQGADTQYF. CDR3 coding DNA: TGTGCCACCAGTGATGGTCAGGGGGCAGATACGCAGTATTTT.

This clonotype came up many times. The V gene is TRBV7-6, the J gene TRBJ2-1; 8 nucleotides align to TRBD2. The CDR3 extends over 14 amino acids. In germline, CDR1 is SGHVS, CDR2 FNYEAQ. Trimming at V came to 3 bases and at J to 8 bases, leaving 6 bases not matched to a gene. The CDR3 DNA sequence: TGTGCCAGCAGCTTCGAACTAGCGGCCTATGAGCAGTTCTTC. This gives the protein CASSFELAAYEQFF.

J is TRBJ2-3 and V is TRBV9, with 10 nucleotides matching TRBD2. Germline V gene sequence: CDR1 SGDLS, CDR2 YYNGEE. The V and J ends lost 3 bases and 2 bases, in that order; junction bases with no gene match: 6. The CDR3 spans 16 residues. The CDR3 spells CASSDTGLADTDTQYF. The CDR3 region has the DNA TGTGCCAGCAGCGACACCGGACTAGCGGACACAGATACGCAGTATTTT.

This clonotype was detected ten times or more. This chain joins TRBV19 and TRBJ1-5; D gene ambiguous. This CDR3 has 14 residues. Looked up from germline, CDR1 is LNHDA and CDR2 is SQIVND (reference sequence). The V end lost 6 bases, the J end lost 4 bases, and 13 bases lay between the germline ends. CDR3 residues: CASRWREVNQPQHF. CDR3 bases: TGTGCCAGTAGGTGGAGAGAAGTAAATCAGCCCCAGCATTTT.

In its sample, this clonotype was seen many times. The chain uses TRBV9 and TRBJ2-1; 8 positions match TRBD2. In germline, CDR1 is SGDLS, CDR2 YYNGEE. The CDR3 is 17 amino acids. V lost 0 bases, J lost 4 bases, and 9 bases stayed unmatched. CDR3 residues: CASSVVGGSGGYNEQFF. The DNA for the CDR3 is TGTGCCAGCAGCGTAGTAGGTGGGTCGGGAGGGTACAATGAGCAGTTCTTC.

The V and J genes are TRBV19 and TRBJ2-1; no clear D gene. The length of the CDR3 is 12 residues. V lost 9 bases to trimming and J lost 13 bases, with 19 bases between them. The V gene's germline CDR1 is LNHDA and CDR2 SQIVND (reference sequence). The CDR3 is CASSPLGPVQFF. Written as DNA, the CDR3 is TGTGCCAGCAGCCCCTTGGGCCCAGTACAGTTCTTC.

This clonotype was seen ten or more times. CDR3 in amino acids: CASSLAGMGLGYV. CDR3 in DNA: TGTGCCAGCAGCTTGGCAGGTATGGGGTTGGGGTACGTC. This chain links TRBV5-6 with TRBJ2-7; D uncertain. Trimming took 0 bases from V and 12 from J, leaving 16 bases between them. Germline V gives CDR1 SGHDT, CDR2 YYEEEE. The CDR3 consists of 13 residues.

This chain joins TRBV19 and TRBJ2-1; 9 nucleotides align to TRBD2. Germline V gene lookup returns CDR1 LNHDA and CDR2 SQIVND (reference sequence). The CDR3 totals 14 residues. J lost 3 bases, V lost 5 bases, and 2 bases had no gene match. The CDR3 nucleotides are TGTGCCAGTAGTCCTAGCGGGATCTACAATGAGCAGTTCTTC. It yields the protein CASSPSGIYNEQFF.

A single count supports this clonotype. V usage is TRBV27 and J usage is TRBJ2-5; no firm D call. The J call could be wrong; TRBJ2-1 is a better fit for the DNA end. The CDR3 loop spans 13 amino acids. Germline values: CDR1 MNHEY, CDR2 SMNVEV (reference sequence). CDR3 bases: TGTGCCAGCAAAGGCAACAGCTACAATGAGCAGTTCTTC. Encoded protein: CASKGNSYNEQFF.

The rearrangement links TRBV7-8 to TRBJ1-1; D gene unclear. The CDR3 is 14 residues long. Germline CDR1 and CDR2: SGHVS and FQNEAQ. V was trimmed by 3 bases and J by 0 bases, leaving 8 bases between them. CDR3 sequence: CASSFREVNTEAFF. The CDR3, as DNA: TGTGCCAGCAGCTTTCGGGAGGTGAACACTGAAGCTTTCTTT.

This clonotype was seen repeatedly, ten times or more. The chain recombines TRBV5-1 with TRBJ1-1; 8 nucleotides align to TRBD1. The germline V gene has CDR1 SGHRS and CDR2 YFSETQ. V dropped 9 bases and J dropped 5; count of bases not matched to a gene: 12. The CDR3 consists of 14 residues. The DNA of the CDR3 is TGCGCCACCCGGGACGGGACAGGACCGACTGAAGCTTTCTTT. It yields the protein CATRDGTGPTEAFF.

The V gene is TRBV5-6, the J gene TRBJ1-1; 7 bases map to TRBD1. Germline V gene sequence: CDR1 SGHDT, CDR2 YYEEEE. The trim removed 4 bases at V and 3 bases at J, leaving 6 bases unmatched. This CDR3 comprises 14 residues. This chain's CDR3 is CASSRGGLDTEAFF. DNA of the CDR3: TGTGCCAGCAGCCGAGGGGGCCTGGACACTGAAGCTTTCTTT.

Ten or more counts support this clonotype. The CDR3 loop is CASSLTSGRDNEQFF. For the CDR3, the DNA is TGTGCCAGTAGTTTGACTAGCGGGCGCGACAATGAGCAGTTCTTC. This sequence joins TRBV19 and TRBJ2-1; 10 bases fit TRBD2. Looked up from germline, CDR1 is LNHDA and CDR2 is SQIVND (reference sequence). V lost 5 bases to trimming and J lost 5 bases; unmatched junction nucleotides: 6. The CDR3 consists of 15 residues. Full variable domain (rest looked up from reference TRBV19 and TRBJ2-1): DGGITQSPKYLFRKEGQNVTLSCEQNLNHDAMYWYRQDPGQGLRLIYYSQIVNDFQKGDIAEGYSVSREKKESFPLTVTSAQKNPTAFYLCASSLTSGRDNEQFFGPGTRLTVL.

This clonotype was counted at least ten times. The chain uses TRBV20-1 and TRBJ2-6, with D perhaps being TRBD1 or TRBD2 (5 bases each). Germline CDR1 reads DFQATT; CDR2 reads SNEGSKA (reference sequence). This CDR3 comprises 15 residues. Trimming removed 2 bases from V and 3 bases from J, with 11 bases in between. CDR3 in amino acids: CSARPTGLGANVLTF. CDR3 sequence (DNA): TGCAGTGCTAGACCTACAGGACTTGGGGCCAACGTCCTGACTTTC.

The CDR3 DNA follows: TGCGCCAGTAGGCGGGTCATGAACACTGAAGCTTTCTTT. Its translation: CASRRVMNTEAFF. The chain couples TRBV5-1 to TRBJ1-1; D gene ambiguous. The V and J ends lost 8 bases and 0 bases respectively, with 11 bases between them. The CDR3 runs to 13 residues. Per germline, CDR1 SGHRS and CDR2 YFSETQ.

The chain is built from TRBV11-2 and TRBJ2-3; 11 bases are shared with TRBD1. The germline V gene encodes CDR1 SGHAT and CDR2 FQNNGV. J lost 2 bases, V lost 5 bases, and 6 bases had no gene match. CDR3 length: 16 amino acids. The DNA of the CDR3 is TGTGCCAGCAGCCCCCGGGACAGGGGGTCCACAGATACGCAGTATTTT. This encodes CASSPRDRGSTDTQYF. Full variable domain (outside the CDR3, taken from reference TRBV11-2 and TRBJ2-3): EAGVAQSPRYKIIEKRQSVAFWCNPISGHATLYWYQQILGQGPKLLIQFQNNGVVDDSQLPKDRFSAERLKGVDSTLKIQPAKLEDSAVYLCASSPRDRGSTDTQYFGPGTRLTVL.